One and the same sample provided the 17 T cell receptor beta chains below, sequenced in a study of blood T cell repertoires in COVID-19. Using immunoSEQ multiplex PCR, the repertoire was profiled, and TCRdb retains in-frame clones only, with some absent. The sample lists 150,000 to 200,000 clones, over 80% occurring once. The source material was peripheral blood. All receptors derive from a man aged 65-85 years who had recovered from COVID-19.

The rearrangement uses TRBV21-1 and TRBJ2-6; the table names TRBD1, a call not compared with the DNA. TRBV21-1 is described as a pseudogene. The CDR3 contains 19 residues. CDR3 coding DNA: TGTGCCATCGAACCGGGACAGTGGCCCTACAACTCTGGGGCCAACGTCCTGACTTTC. Translated, it gives CAIEPGQWPYNSGANVLTF.

This rearrangement joins TRBV28 to TRBJ2-7; D is possibly TRBD1 (6 bases). The V gene lost 5 bases and the J gene lost 2 bases, with 16 bases spanning the gap. CDR1 MDHEN and CDR2 SYDVKM come from the germline V gene. This CDR3 comprises 15 residues. The CDR3 nucleotides are TGTGCCAGCAGTCCGGGACAAACAGGCCCCTACGAGCAGTACTTC. Amino acid sequence: CASSPGQTGPYEQYF.

The chain combines TRBV4-1 with TRBJ2-7, with D perhaps matching TRBD1 (5 bases). Trimming shortened V by 0 bases and J by 3 bases, and 12 bases separated the two germline ends. The CDR3 is made up of 15 amino acids. Germline V gene sequence: CDR1 MGHRA, CDR2 YSYEKL. The CDR3 sequence is CASSQDGQGIYEQYF. CDR3 nucleotides: TGCGCCAGCAGCCAAGATGGGCAGGGAATCTACGAGCAGTACTTC.

This chain joins TRBV3-1 (or the pseudogene TRBV3-2) and TRBJ2-1; D perhaps matches TRBD1 (5 bases). Trimming left V 0 bases short and J 4 bases short, with 7 bases between. The CDR3 loop spans 14 amino acids. Germline V gives CDR1 LGHDT, CDR2 YNNKEL (reference sequence). The CDR3 region is CASSQDKGYNEQFF. The CDR3 nucleotides read TGTGCCAGCAGCCAAGATAAGGGGTACAATGAGCAGTTCTTC.

This sequence joins TRBV3-1 (or the pseudogene TRBV3-2) and TRBJ2-7; 7 bases are shared with TRBD2. Germline V gene data show CDR1 as LGHDT and CDR2 as YNNKEL (reference sequence). Trimming took 8 bases from V and 0 from J; bases not matched to a gene: 10. This CDR3 spans 15 amino acids. In DNA form, the CDR3 reads TGTGCCAGCCGGCCGACTAGCTGGCGCTCCTACGAGCAGTACTTC. It is translated as CASRPTSWRSYEQYF.

J is TRBJ1-6 and V is TRBV28; D not certain. CDR3 length: 15 amino acids. CDR1 and CDR2 from the germline V gene are MDHEN and SYDVKM. With 4 bases removed from V and 9 bases from J, the gap between germline ends came to 16 bases. Here the CDR3 reads CASSYQSGEGSPLHF. For the CDR3, the DNA is TGTGCCAGCAGTTACCAGTCCGGGGAGGGTTCACCCCTCCACTTT. The entire variable domain, with the rest obtained from reference TRBV28 and TRBJ1-6, is as follows: DVKVTQSSRYLVKRTGEKVFLECVQDMDHENMFWYRQDPGLGLRLIYFSYDVKMKEKGDIPEGYSVSREKKERFSLILESASTNQTSMYLCASSYQSGEGSPLHFGNGTRLTVT.

This chain links TRBV29-1 with TRBJ2-1; possibly TRBD2 for D (5 bases). The CDR3 has 16 amino acids. Germline CDR1 reads SQVTM; CDR2 reads ANQGSEA. Between the trimmed V and J ends, which lost 1 base and 7 bases, there was a span of 20 bases. DNA of the CDR3: TGCAGCGTTGAAGGAGGATCGGGGTTGAGTGAAAATGAGCAGTTCTTC. Its protein product is CSVEGGSGLSENEQFF.

The rearrangement uses TRBV13 and TRBJ2-1, with 7 bases aligning to TRBD1. Germline V gives CDR1 PRHDT, CDR2 FYEKMQ (reference sequence). The CDR3 length is 14 residues. J gave up 9 bases and V 0 bases, and 5 bases lay outside the gene matches. The CDR3 nucleotides are TGTGCCAGCAGCTTAGGGCCTCCAGGGGGTGAGCAGTTCTTC. Protein sequence: CASSLGPPGGEQFF.

This clone was recorded a few times. The chain has TRBV28 and TRBJ1-3; a weak D match, TRBD1 (6 bases). Germline-derived CDR1 and CDR2 are MDHEN and SYDVKM. The CDR3 runs to 15 residues. The CDR3 spells CVSGASGDRGNTIYF. CDR3 DNA sequence: TGTGTTTCTGGTGCATCAGGGGACCGGGGAAACACCATATATTTT.

V and J are TRBV27 and TRBJ2-2; possible D gene TRBD1, 6 bases. The length of the CDR3 is 15 residues. From germline, CDR1 is MNHEY and CDR2 SMNVEV (reference sequence). Trimming took off 5 bases at V and 3 bases at J, with 13 bases between the two ends. In nucleotides, the CDR3 is TGTGCCAGCAGTATTACAGGGTACGACACCGGGGAGCTGTTTTTT. This encodes CASSITGYDTGELFF.

The V gene is TRBV5-1, the J gene TRBJ2-3; 10 positions match TRBD2. The junction had 2 bases not matched to a gene; V was cut back by 1 base and J by 3 bases. Germline V gene lookup returns CDR1 SGHRS and CDR2 YFSETQ. The CDR3 spans 15 residues. Here the CDR3 reads CASSLPSGSTDTQYF. The CDR3 coding sequence is TGCGCCAGCAGCTTGCCTAGCGGGAGTACAGATACGCAGTATTTT.

The chain recombines TRBV5-1 with TRBJ2-7, with D possibly matching TRBD1 (6 bases). From germline, CDR1 is SGHRS and CDR2 YFSETQ. V dropped 0 bases and J dropped 5 bases, with 15 bases sitting between them. There are 15 residues in the CDR3. CDR3 bases: TGCGCCAGCAGCTTGGAAGGCAGGGGATCGAACGAGCAGTACTTC. This translates into CASSLEGRGSNEQYF.

This clone has just a few counts. This chain links TRBV5-5 with TRBJ2-7; the match to TRBD2 covers 10 bases. CDR1 is SGHKS, CDR2 YYEKEE, per germline (reference sequence). J lost 2 bases, V lost 4 bases, and 6 bases had no gene match. CDR3 length equals 15 residues. CDR3 loop: CASSPGTSVAYEQYF. CDR3 nucleotides: TGTGCCAGCAGCCCCGGGACTAGCGTTGCCTACGAGCAGTACTTC.

The chain uses TRBV4-1 and TRBJ1-1, with 7 bases identical to TRBD1. This CDR3 has 15 amino acids. The germline gives CDR1 MGHRA, CDR2 YSYEKL. Losses at the gene ends were 3 bases for V and 1 base for J; bases not matched to a gene: 5. The CDR3 sequence is CASSQPTGKNTEAFF. For the CDR3, the DNA is TGCGCCAGCAGCCAGCCGACAGGGAAGAACACTGAAGCTTTCTTT.

In this sample, this clone turned up once. The chain uses TRBV9 and TRBJ2-4; TRBD1 is a possible D gene (6 bases). Germline V CDR1 and CDR2: SGDLS, YYNGEE. Trimming took off 0 bases at V and 8 bases at J, with 12 bases between the two ends. This CDR3 contains 14 residues. The CDR3 DNA reads TGTGCCAGCAGCGTAGGGCAGGGGAATTACATTCAGTACTTC. Translation gives CASSVGQGNYIQYF.

The sample holds one count of this clone. The genes are TRBV5-1 and TRBJ1-5; TRBD1 aligns across 7 bases. The CDR3 spans 16 residues. Unmatched junction bases numbered 9, after V lost 4 bases and J lost 2 bases. The germline gives CDR1 SGHRS, CDR2 YFSETQ. CDR3 sequence (DNA): TGCGCCAGCAGCCCAGACAGGGTCGGGGGCAATCAGCCCCAGCATTTT. This gives the protein CASSPDRVGGNQPQHF.

This chain joins TRBV29-1 and TRBJ2-7; 7 bases align to TRBD2. Germline CDR1 and CDR2: SQVTM and ANQGSEA. The CDR3 is made up of 15 amino acids. Trimming took 0 bases from V and 6 from J; bases not matched to a gene: 11. The chain's CDR3 is CSVEEVASGRGEQYF. CDR3 nucleotides: TGCAGCGTTGAAGAAGTCGCTAGCGGAAGGGGCGAGCAGTACTTC.